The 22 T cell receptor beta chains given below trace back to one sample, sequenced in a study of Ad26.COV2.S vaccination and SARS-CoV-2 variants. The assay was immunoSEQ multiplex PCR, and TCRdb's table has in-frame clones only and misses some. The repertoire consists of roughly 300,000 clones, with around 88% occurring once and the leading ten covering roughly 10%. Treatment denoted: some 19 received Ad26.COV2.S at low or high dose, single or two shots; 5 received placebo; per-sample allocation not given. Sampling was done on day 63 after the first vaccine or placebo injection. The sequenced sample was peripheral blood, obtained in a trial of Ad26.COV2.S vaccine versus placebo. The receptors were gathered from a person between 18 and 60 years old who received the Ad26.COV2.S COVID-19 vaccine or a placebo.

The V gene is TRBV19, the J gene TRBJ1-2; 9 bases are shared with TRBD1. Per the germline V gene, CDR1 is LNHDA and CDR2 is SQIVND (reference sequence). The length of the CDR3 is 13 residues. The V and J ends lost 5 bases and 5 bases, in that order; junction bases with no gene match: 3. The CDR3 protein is CASSLGQGYGYTF. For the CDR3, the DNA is TGTGCCAGTAGTCTCGGACAGGGGTATGGCTACACCTTC.

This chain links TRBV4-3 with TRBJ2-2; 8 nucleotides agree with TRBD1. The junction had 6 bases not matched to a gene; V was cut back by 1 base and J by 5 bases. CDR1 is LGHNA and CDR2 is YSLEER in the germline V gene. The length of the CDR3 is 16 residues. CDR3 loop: CASSQGRTGTTGELFF. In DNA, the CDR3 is TGCGCCAGCAGCCAAGGGCGGACAGGGACGACCGGGGAGCTGTTTTTT.

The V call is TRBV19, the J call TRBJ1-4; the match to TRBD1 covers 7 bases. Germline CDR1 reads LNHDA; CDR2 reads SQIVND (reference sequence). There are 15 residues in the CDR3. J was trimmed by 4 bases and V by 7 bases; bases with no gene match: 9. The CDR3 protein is CASTSLHRGNEKLFF. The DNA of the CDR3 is TGTGCCAGTACTTCCCTCCACAGGGGTAATGAAAAACTGTTTTTT.

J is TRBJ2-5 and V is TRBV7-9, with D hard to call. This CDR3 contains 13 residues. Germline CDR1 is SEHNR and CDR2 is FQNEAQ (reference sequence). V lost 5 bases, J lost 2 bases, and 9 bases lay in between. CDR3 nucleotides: TGTGCCAGCAGCGCCCCCCTGCAAGAGACCCAGTACTTC. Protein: CASSAPLQETQYF.

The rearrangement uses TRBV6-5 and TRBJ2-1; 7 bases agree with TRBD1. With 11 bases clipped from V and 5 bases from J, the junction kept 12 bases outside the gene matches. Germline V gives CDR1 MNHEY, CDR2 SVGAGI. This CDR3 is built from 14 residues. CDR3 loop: CAGWTGRFDNEQFF. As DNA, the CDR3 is TGTGCCGGATGGACAGGCCGATTCGACAATGAGCAGTTCTTC.

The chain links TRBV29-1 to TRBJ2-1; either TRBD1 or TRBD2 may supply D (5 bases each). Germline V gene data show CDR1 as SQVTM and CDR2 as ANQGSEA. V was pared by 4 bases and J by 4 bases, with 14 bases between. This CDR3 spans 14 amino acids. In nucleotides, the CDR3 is TGCAGCGTTGGCCCCGGGACGGAGTACAATGAGCAGTTCTTC. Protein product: CSVGPGTEYNEQFF.

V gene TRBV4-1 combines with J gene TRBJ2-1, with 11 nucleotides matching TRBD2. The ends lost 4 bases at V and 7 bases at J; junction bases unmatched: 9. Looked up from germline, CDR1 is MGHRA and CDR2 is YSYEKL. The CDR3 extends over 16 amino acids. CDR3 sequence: CASSPTLAGGRNEQFF. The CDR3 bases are TGCGCCAGCAGCCCAACTTTAGCGGGAGGGAGGAATGAGCAGTTCTTC.

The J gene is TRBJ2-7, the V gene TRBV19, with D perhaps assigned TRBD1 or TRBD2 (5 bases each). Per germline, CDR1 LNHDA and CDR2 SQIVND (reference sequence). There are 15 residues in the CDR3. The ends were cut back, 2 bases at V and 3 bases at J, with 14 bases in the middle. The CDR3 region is CASSIFYGTVYEQYF. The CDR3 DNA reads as TGTGCCAGTAGTATATTTTACGGGACGGTCTACGAGCAGTACTTC.

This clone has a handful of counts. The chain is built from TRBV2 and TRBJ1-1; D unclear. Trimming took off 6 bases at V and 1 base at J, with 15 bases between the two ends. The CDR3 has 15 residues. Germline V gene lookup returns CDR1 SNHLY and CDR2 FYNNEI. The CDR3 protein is CASRTLATGNTEAFF. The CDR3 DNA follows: TGTGCCAGCAGAACACTCGCGACGGGGAACACTGAAGCTTTCTTT.

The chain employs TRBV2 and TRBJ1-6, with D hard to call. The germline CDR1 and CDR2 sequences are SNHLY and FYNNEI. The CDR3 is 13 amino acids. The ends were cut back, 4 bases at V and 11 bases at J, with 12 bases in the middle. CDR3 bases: TGTGCCAGCAGTGCGAGCTCCGGAACACCCCTCCACTTT. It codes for CASSASSGTPLHF.

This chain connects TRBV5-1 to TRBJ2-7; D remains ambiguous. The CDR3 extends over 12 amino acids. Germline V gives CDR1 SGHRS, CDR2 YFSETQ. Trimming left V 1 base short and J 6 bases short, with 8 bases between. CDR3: CASSLYGVEQYF. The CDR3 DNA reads TGCGCCAGCAGCTTGTATGGGGTCGAGCAGTACTTC.

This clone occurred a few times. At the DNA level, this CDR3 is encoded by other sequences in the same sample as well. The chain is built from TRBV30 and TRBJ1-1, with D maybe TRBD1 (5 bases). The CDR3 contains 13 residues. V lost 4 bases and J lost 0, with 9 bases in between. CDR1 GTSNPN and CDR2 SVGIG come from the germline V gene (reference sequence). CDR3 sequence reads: CAWNRGLNTEAFF. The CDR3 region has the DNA TGTGCCTGGAACCGGGGCTTGAACACTGAAGCTTTCTTT.

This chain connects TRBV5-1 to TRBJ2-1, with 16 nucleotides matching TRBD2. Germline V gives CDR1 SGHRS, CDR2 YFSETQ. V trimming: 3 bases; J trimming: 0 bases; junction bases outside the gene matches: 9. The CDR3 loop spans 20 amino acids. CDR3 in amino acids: CASSWGLAGGTPSSYNEQFF. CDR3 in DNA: TGCGCCAGCAGCTGGGGACTAGCGGGGGGGACTCCGAGCTCCTACAATGAGCAGTTCTTC.

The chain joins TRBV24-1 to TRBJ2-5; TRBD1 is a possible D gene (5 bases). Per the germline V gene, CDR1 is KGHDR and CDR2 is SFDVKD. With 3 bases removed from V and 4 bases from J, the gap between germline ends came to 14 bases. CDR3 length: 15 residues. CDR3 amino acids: CATSDPWGSGETQYF. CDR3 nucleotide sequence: TGTGCCACCAGTGATCCATGGGGCTCTGGAGAGACCCAGTACTTC.

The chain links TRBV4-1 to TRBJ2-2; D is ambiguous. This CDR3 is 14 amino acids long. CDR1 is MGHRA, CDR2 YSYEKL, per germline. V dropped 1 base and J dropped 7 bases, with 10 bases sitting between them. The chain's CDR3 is CASSQAGIGGELFF. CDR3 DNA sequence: TGCGCCAGCAGCCAAGCGGGCATTGGCGGGGAGCTGTTTTTT.

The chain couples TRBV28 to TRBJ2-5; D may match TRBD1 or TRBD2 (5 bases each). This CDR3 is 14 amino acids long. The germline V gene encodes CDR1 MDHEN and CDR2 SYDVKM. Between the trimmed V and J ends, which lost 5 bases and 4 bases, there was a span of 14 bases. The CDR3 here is CASSLPQRGETQYF. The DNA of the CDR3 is TGTGCCAGCAGTCTCCCCCAGAGGGGAGAGACCCAGTACTTC. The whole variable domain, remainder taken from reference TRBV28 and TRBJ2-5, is DVKVTQSSRYLVKRTGEKVFLECVQDMDHENMFWYRQDPGLGLRLIYFSYDVKMKEKGDIPEGYSVSREKKERFSLILESASTNQTSMYLCASSLPQRGETQYFGPGTRLLVL.

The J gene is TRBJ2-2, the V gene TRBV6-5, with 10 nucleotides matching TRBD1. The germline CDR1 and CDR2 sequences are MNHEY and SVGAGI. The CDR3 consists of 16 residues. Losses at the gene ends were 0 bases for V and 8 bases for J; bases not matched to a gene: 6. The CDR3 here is CASSYSGRQGAGELFF. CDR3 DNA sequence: TGTGCCAGCAGTTACTCGGGGCGACAGGGGGCGGGGGAGCTGTTTTTT.

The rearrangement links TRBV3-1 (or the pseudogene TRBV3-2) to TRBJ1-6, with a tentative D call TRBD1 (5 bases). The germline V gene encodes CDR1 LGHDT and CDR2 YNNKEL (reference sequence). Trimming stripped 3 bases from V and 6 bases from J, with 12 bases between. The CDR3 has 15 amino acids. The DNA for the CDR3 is TGTGCCAGCAGCCAGGGTGGGGGGACTAATTCACCCCTCCACTTT. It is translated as CASSQGGGTNSPLHF.

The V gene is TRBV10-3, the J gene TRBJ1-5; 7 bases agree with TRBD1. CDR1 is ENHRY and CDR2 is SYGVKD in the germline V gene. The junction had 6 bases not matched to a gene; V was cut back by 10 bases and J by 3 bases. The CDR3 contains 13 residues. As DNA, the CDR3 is TGTGCCACCCGGACAGGACTCAATCAGCCCCAGCATTTT. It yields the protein CATRTGLNQPQHF.

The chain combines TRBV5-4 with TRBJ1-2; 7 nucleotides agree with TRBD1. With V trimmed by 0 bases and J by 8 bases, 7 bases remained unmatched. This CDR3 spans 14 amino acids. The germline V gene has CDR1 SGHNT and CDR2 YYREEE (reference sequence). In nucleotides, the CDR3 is TGTGCCAGCAGCTTGGATAACAGGGGCTACGGCTACACCTTC. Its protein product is CASSLDNRGYGYTF.

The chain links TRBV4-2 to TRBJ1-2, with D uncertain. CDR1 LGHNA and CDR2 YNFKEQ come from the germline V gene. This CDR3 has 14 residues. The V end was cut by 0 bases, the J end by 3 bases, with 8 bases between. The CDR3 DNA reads TGTGCCAGCAGCCAAGATCCTACCGACTATGGCTACACCTTC. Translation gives CASSQDPTDYGYTF.

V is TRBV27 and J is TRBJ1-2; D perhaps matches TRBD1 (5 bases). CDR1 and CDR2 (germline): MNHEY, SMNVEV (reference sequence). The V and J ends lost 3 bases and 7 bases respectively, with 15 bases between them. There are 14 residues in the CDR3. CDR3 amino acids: CASSFSPGSGGYTF. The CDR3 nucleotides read TGTGCCAGCAGTTTCTCTCCAGGGAGCGGTGGCTACACCTTC.